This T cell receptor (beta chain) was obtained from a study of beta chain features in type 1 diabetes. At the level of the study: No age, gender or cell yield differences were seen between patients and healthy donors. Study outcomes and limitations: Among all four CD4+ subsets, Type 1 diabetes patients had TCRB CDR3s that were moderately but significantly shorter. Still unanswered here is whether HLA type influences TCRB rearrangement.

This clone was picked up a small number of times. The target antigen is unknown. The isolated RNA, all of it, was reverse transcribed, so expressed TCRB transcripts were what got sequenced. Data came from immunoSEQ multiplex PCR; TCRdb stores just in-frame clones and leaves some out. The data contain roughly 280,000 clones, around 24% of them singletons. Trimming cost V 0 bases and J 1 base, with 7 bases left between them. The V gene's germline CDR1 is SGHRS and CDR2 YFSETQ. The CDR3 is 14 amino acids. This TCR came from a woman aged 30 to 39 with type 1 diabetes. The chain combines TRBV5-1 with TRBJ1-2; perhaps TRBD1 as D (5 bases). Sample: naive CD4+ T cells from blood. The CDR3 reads CASSLAGINYGYTF. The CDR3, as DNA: TGCGCCAGCAGCTTGGCAGGGATTAACTATGGCTACACCTTC.